This record looks at one T cell receptor beta chain sequence and its context. Antigen specificity is unknown. Profiled with immunoSEQ multiplex PCR; TCRdb holds only in-frame clones, not every one. This sample yields approximately 97,000 clones, of which under 95% are seen a single time; 0.069% belongs to the top ten. The sample originates from a study of graft-versus-host responses after intestinal transplantation. Study findings and constraints: Levels of circulating GvH clones at their peak were associated with early post-transplant HvG declines. Among recipient marrow samples, GvH clones were found; some appeared first in ileum or blood.

Germline CDR1 and CDR2: PRHDT and FYEKMQ (reference sequence). V trimming: 3 bases; J trimming: 8 bases; junction bases outside the gene matches: 4. The CDR3 sequence is 14 residues long. The genes are TRBV13 and TRBJ1-4; 9 nucleotides agree with TRBD1. The TCR originated in a human donor who was the organ donor for an intestinal transplant. This material consisted of unstimulated CD8+ T cells sorted from spleen or lymph node cells, taken before transplant. The CDR3 loop is CASSFGQGREKLFF. CDR3 in DNA: TGTGCCAGCAGCTTCGGACAGGGGCGGGAAAAACTGTTTTTT. Variable domain in full (rest from reference TRBV13 and TRBJ1-4): AAGVIQSPRHLIKEKRETATLKCYPIPRHDTVYWYQQGPGQDPQFLISFYEKMQSDKGSIPDRFSAQQFSDYHSELNMSSLELGDSALYFCASSFGQGREKLFFGSGTQLSVL.